This section outlines one T cell receptor (beta chain) sequence together with its context. Its antigen is as yet unknown. This sample is part of a study of cytomegalovirus exposure and HLA in healthy donors. This CDR3 contains 14 residues. With V trimmed by 4 bases and J by 8 bases, 7 bases remained unmatched. Germline CDR1 reads SGHRS; CDR2 reads YFSETQ. The primer mix had 60 Vbeta and 13 Jbeta primers. TCRdb's table, derived via immunoSEQ multiplex PCR, lists solely in-frame clones and lacks some. The table records approximately 86,000 clones, roughly 70% of them present only once. Study results and caveats: Cytomegalovirus-associated TCR beta chains were listed, numbering roughly 150. In a later analysis, TCR association rates varied by HLA locus: DRB1 most, HLA-C fewest.

This clonotype was sampled from a man between 40 and 49 years old in good health and CMV-seronegative. Material: PBMCs. This chain uses TRBV5-1 with TRBJ1-4; 8 nucleotides agree with TRBD1. DNA of the CDR3: TGCGCCAGCAGCCTGGACAGGGCAGCCGAAAAACTGTTTTTT. Its protein product is CASSLDRAAEKLFF.